Listed here are 17 T cell receptor beta chains from one sample, sequenced in a study of control samples from healthy donors and cancer patients. Libraries were prepared by immunoSEQ multiplex PCR; TCRdb keeps only in-frame clonotypes and omits some of them. The sample holds about 98,000 clones, around 80% seen once. The source material was blood. These receptors came from a man between 60 and 75 years old in good health.

The J gene is TRBJ1-5, the V gene TRBV19, with 7 bases lining up with TRBD1. Germline lookup yields CDR1 LNHDA and CDR2 SQIVND (reference sequence). Trimming took 6 bases from V and 6 from J; bases not matched to a gene: 11. This CDR3 is 15 amino acids long. Written as DNA, the CDR3 is TGTGCCAGTAGACCGGACAGGCTCGGGGGTCAGCCCCAGCATTTT. This gives the protein CASRPDRLGGQPQHF.

This rearrangement joins TRBV3-1 (or the pseudogene TRBV3-2) to TRBJ2-7; D unclear. Per the germline V gene, CDR1 is LGHDT and CDR2 is YNNKEL (reference sequence). The CDR3 covers 12 residues. V was shortened by 3 bases and J by 7 bases, with 10 bases between the two germline ends. CDR3 region: CASSQLSREQYF. The DNA for the CDR3 is TGTGCCAGCAGCCAGCTCTCGAGGGAGCAGTACTTC.

V is TRBV19 and J is TRBJ2-5, with 8 bases fitting TRBD1. The length of the CDR3 is 13 residues. With 7 bases clipped from V and 5 bases from J, the junction kept 6 bases outside the gene matches. Looked up from germline, CDR1 is LNHDA and CDR2 is SQIVND (reference sequence). This CDR3 reads CASTETGVETQYF. Here the CDR3 DNA reads TGTGCCAGTACTGAGACAGGGGTTGAGACCCAGTACTTC.

V is TRBV4-1 and J is TRBJ1-2, with no clear D. Germline CDR1 MGHRA, CDR2 YSYEKL. V lost 0 bases, J lost 2 bases, and 10 bases lay in between. The CDR3 runs 15 residues. CDR3 sequence: CASSQDPEENYGYTF. CDR3 coding DNA: TGCGCCAGCAGCCAAGATCCGGAGGAGAACTATGGCTACACCTTC.

The V call is TRBV7-8, the J call TRBJ1-3; 9 bases line up with TRBD1. The CDR3 totals 17 residues. Unmatched junction bases numbered 7, after V lost 4 bases and J lost 0 bases. The germline V gene has CDR1 SGHVS and CDR2 FQNEAQ. The DNA for the CDR3 is TGTGCCAGCAGCTCCGGGACAGGGCAAGTCTCTGGAAACACCATATATTTT. As protein: CASSSGTGQVSGNTIYF.

This chain uses TRBV6-2 or TRBV6-3 with TRBJ1-1; a weak D match, TRBD1 (5 bases). The CDR3 runs 15 residues. V shed 4 bases and J shed 5 bases, with 17 bases lying between them. The V gene's germline CDR1 is MNHEY and CDR2 SVGEGT. CDR3: CASSLAPGSRTEAFF. As DNA, the CDR3 is TGTGCCAGCAGTTTGGCCCCAGGGAGTCGTACTGAAGCTTTCTTT.

The chain employs TRBV29-1 and TRBJ2-3; D is uncertain. From germline, CDR1 is SQVTM and CDR2 ANQGSEA. The CDR3 contains 11 residues. Trimming shortened V by 7 bases and J by 2 bases, and 7 bases separated the two germline ends. In DNA form, the CDR3 reads TGCAGCGGTGGGGACACAGATACGCAGTATTTT. It specifies CSGGDTDTQYF.

V gene TRBV4-1 combines with J gene TRBJ2-2; 7 bases map to TRBD2. CDR1 MGHRA and CDR2 YSYEKL come from the germline V gene. J was trimmed by 9 bases and V by 3 bases; bases with no gene match: 10. The CDR3 consists of 15 residues. CDR3: CASSQPGLVYRELFF. The CDR3 region has the DNA TGCGCCAGCAGCCAGCCCGGACTAGTTTACCGGGAGCTGTTTTTT.

The rearrangement uses TRBV6-5 and TRBJ2-3; D is unclear. Germline CDR1 reads MNHEY; CDR2 reads SVGAGI. The CDR3 sequence is 15 residues long. With 5 bases removed from V and 0 bases from J, the gap between germline ends came to 12 bases. The CDR3 sequence is CASSPDGSSTDTQYF. CDR3 nucleotide sequence: TGTGCCAGCAGTCCTGACGGATCTAGCACAGATACGCAGTATTTT.

This clone occurred a few times. V is TRBV30 and J is TRBJ1-5; 10 bases match TRBD1. V lost 5 bases to trimming and J lost 4 bases; unmatched junction nucleotides: 2. The CDR3 runs 13 residues. Germline CDR1 and CDR2: GTSNPN and SVGIG (reference sequence). The CDR3 DNA reads as TGTGCCTGGGACAGGGGGCAGAATCAGCCCCAGCATTTT. This sequence encodes CAWDRGQNQPQHF.

This clone was picked up a small number of times. This chain links TRBV5-1 with TRBJ1-1, with a weak D call TRBD1 (5 bases). Germline CDR1 SGHRS, CDR2 YFSETQ. This CDR3 has 14 residues. V dropped 4 bases and J dropped 4 bases, with 14 bases sitting between them. CDR3 loop: CASSRGDRATEAFF. CDR3 DNA: TGCGCCAGCAGCCGAGGGGATAGAGCCACTGAAGCTTTCTTT.

The V and J genes are TRBV7-2 and TRBJ2-3; D might be TRBD1 (5 bases). In germline, CDR1 is SGHTA, CDR2 FQGNSA. V was cut by 5 bases and J by 6 bases, with 12 bases left in between. The CDR3 runs to 13 residues. The CDR3 loop is CASSRGHGDTQYF. CDR3 DNA sequence: TGTGCCAGCAGCAGGGGTCACGGGGATACGCAGTATTTT.

This clone was seen only once. The chain carries TRBV19 and TRBJ1-2; TRBD1 is a possible D gene (5 bases). V was clipped by 5 bases and J by 3 bases, with 13 bases between them. This CDR3 is 14 amino acids long. Germline V gives CDR1 LNHDA, CDR2 SQIVND (reference sequence). This CDR3 reads CASSPARGDYGYTF. DNA for the CDR3: TGTGCCAGTAGTCCCGCCCGAGGGGACTATGGCTACACCTTC.

This clone was observed a handful of times. CDR3 residues: CATSRDRTGGYEQYF. As DNA, the CDR3 is TGTGCCACCAGCAGAGATCGGACAGGGGGCTACGAGCAGTACTTC. The chain combines TRBV15 with TRBJ2-7; TRBD1 matches 10 bases. Germline values: CDR1 LNHNV, CDR2 YYDKDF (reference sequence). The CDR3 is made up of 15 amino acids. With V trimmed by 0 bases and J by 3 bases, 2 bases remained unmatched.

The chain has TRBV19 and TRBJ2-2, with 10 positions matching TRBD1. The CDR3 extends over 20 amino acids. The trim removed 1 base at V and 4 bases at J, leaving 15 bases unmatched. Germline V gene sequence: CDR1 LNHDA, CDR2 SQIVND (reference sequence). The CDR3 protein is CASSIAGQGVISRGTGELFF. CDR3 nucleotides: TGTGCCAGTAGTATAGCAGGACAGGGGGTAATATCGCGGGGCACCGGGGAGCTGTTTTTT. The variable domain in full, with the rest retrieved from reference TRBV19 and TRBJ2-2, is DGGITQSPKYLFRKEGQNVTLSCEQNLNHDAMYWYRQDPGQGLRLIYYSQIVNDFQKGDIAEGYSVSREKKESFPLTVTSAQKNPTAFYLCASSIAGQGVISRGTGELFFGEGSRLTVL.

V usage is TRBV27 and J usage is TRBJ1-4, with D maybe TRBD1 (6 bases). Trimming cost V 5 bases and J 7 bases, with 20 bases left between them. The CDR3 contains 16 residues. CDR1 and CDR2 from the germline V gene are MNHEY and SMNVEV (reference sequence). In DNA form, the CDR3 reads TGTGCCAGCAGTCCCCGCGGGGGCAAGCGTGGTGAAAAACTGTTTTTT. It is translated as CASSPRGGKRGEKLFF.

The genes are TRBV13 and TRBJ2-3, with D possibly matching TRBD2 (5 bases). Germline V lookup: CDR1 PRHDT, CDR2 FYEKMQ (reference sequence). V was cut by 3 bases and J by 13 bases, with 14 bases left in between. The CDR3 extends over 12 amino acids. Here the CDR3 reads CASSLSLAEEYF. As DNA, the CDR3 is TGTGCCAGCAGCTTGAGCCTAGCTGAGGAGTATTTT.